The source of this TCR beta chain is a study of cytomegalovirus exposure and HLA in healthy donors. Vbeta (60) and Jbeta (13) primers were used in the PCR. Assay used: immunoSEQ multiplex PCR; TCRdb lists only in-frame clones, some missing. The table records roughly 120,000 clones, roughly four fifths of them present only once. Germline V gene sequence: CDR1 SGDLS, CDR2 YYNGEE. V was trimmed by 0 bases and J by 0 bases, leaving 10 bases between them. This CDR3 contains 15 residues. The sequenced sample consisted of PBMCs. The sequence was collected from a male donor in good health and CMV-seropositive. The V call is TRBV9, the J call TRBJ2-7; weak D call: TRBD2 (6 bases). CDR3: CASSVEASDSYEQYF. CDR3 nucleotide sequence: TGTGCCAGCAGCGTAGAGGCTAGCGACTCCTACGAGCAGTACTTC.